These 3 T cell receptor beta chains came from one sample sequenced in a study of blood T cell repertoires in COVID-19. Method: immunoSEQ multiplex PCR; TCRdb's copy keeps in-frame clones and lacks some. The profile shows approximately 60,000 clones, about 75% of them singletons. What was sequenced was peripheral blood. The receptors here all came from a man in his fifties with active or convalescent COVID-19.

The chain uses TRBV2 and TRBJ1-3; D possibly corresponds to TRBD1 (6 bases). CDR1 and CDR2 from the germline V gene are SNHLY and FYNNEI. V shed 6 bases and J shed 2 bases, with 14 bases lying between them. This CDR3 is built from 15 residues. Here the CDR3 reads CASRQPGAAGNTIYF. CDR3 DNA sequence: TGTGCCAGCAGACAACCAGGGGCCGCTGGAAACACCATATATTTT.

The rearrangement joins TRBV5-1 to TRBJ2-3, with 7 bases identical to TRBD2. Germline-derived CDR1 and CDR2 are SGHRS and YFSETQ. Trimming cost V 5 bases and J 6 bases; bases outside gene matches: 9. The CDR3 is 14 residues long. The CDR3 DNA is TGCGCCAGCAGAGGGACTATTGGTTCGGATACGCAGTATTTT. This encodes CASRGTIGSDTQYF.

The rearrangement uses TRBV6-6 and TRBJ1-5; a possible D gene is TRBD1 (6 bases). CDR3 length: 14 amino acids. The ends were cut back, 7 bases at V and 9 bases at J, with 19 bases in the middle. The germline gives CDR1 MNHNY, CDR2 SVGAGI (reference sequence). CDR3 sequence (DNA): TGTGCCAGCAAGGAGGGGGGGCGCTTTCGGCCCCAGCATTTT. Its protein is CASKEGGRFRPQHF.